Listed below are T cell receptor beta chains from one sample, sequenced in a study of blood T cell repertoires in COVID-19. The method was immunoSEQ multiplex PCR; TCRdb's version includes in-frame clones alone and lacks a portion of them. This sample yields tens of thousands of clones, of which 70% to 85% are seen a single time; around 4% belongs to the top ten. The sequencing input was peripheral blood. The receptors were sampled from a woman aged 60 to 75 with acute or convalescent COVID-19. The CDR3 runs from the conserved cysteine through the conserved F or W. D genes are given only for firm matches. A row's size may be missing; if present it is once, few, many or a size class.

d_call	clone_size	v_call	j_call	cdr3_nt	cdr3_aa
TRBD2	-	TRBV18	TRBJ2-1	TGTGCCACGGCTAGCGGGAGTGTCTCCTACAATGAGCAGTTCTTC	CATASGSVSYNEQFF
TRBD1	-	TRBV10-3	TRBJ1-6	TGTGCCATCAGCGACCGGGACAGGGGGTCTTCACCCCTCCACTTT	CAISDRDRGSSPLHF
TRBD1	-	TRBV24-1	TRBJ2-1	TGTGCCACCAGTGGAGCAAGGGGGCCTTACAATGAGCAGTTCTTC	CATSGARGPYNEQFF
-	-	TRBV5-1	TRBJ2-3	TGCGCCAGCAGCTTGGTACCGGGGAGCGGCACAGATACGCAGTATTTT	CASSLVPGSGTDTQYF
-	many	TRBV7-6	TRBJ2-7	TGTGCCAGCAGCTTAGCGGAAACAGTTAGCTACGAGCAGTACTTC	CASSLAETVSYEQYF
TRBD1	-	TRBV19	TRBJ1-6	TGTGCCAGTAGTCTGACAGGGCGGCCATTTGATTCACCCCTCCACTTT	CASSLTGRPFDSPLHF
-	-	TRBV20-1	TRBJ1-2	TGCAGTGCTCCAAATGATGGCTACACCTTC	CSAPNDGYTF
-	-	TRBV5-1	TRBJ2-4	TGCGCCAGCAGCGTCGGGGGTGTCCAAAACATTCAGTACTTC	CASSVGGVQNIQYF
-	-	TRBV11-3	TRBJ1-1	TGTGCCAGCAGCTTAGTAATGAACACTGAAGCTTTCTTT	CASSLVMNTEAFF
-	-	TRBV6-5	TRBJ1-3	TGTGCCAGCAGCCCCCCTCCTGGAAACACCATATATTTT	CASSPPPGNTIYF
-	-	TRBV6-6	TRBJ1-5	TGTGCCAGCAGTTCGTTCCAGGGCCCTCAGCCCCAGCATTTT	CASSSFQGPQPQHF
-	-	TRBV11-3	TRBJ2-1	TGTGCCAGCAGCCTTAGCGGAGAGTACAATGAGCAGTTCTTC	CASSLSGEYNEQFF
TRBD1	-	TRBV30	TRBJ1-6	TGTGCCTGGAGCCCGAAGGGACAGGCGAGAACACCCCTCCACTTT	CAWSPKGQARTPLHF
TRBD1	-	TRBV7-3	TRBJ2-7	TGTGCCAGCAGTTTTTATGGGGGACAGAACTACGAGCAGTACTTC	CASSFYGGQNYEQYF
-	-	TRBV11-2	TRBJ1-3	TGTGCCAGCAGCTTAGGTCCCGCCATAGATGGAAACACCATATATTTT	CASSLGPAIDGNTIYF
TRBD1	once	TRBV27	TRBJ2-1	TGTGCCAGCAAAGAATACAGGGGTGTCAATGAGCAGTTCTTC	CASKEYRGVNEQFF
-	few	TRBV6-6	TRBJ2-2	TGTGCCAGCAGTTACTCAAGGGGTGACACCGGGGAGCTGTTTTTT	CASSYSRGDTGELFF
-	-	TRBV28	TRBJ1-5	TGTGCCACCACCGGGGGTATTAGCAATCAGCCCCAGCATTTT	CATTGGISNQPQHF
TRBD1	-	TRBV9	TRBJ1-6	TGTGCCAGCAGCGTAGGACAGGGTAGAGTTTCACCCCTCCACTTT	CASSVGQGRVSPLHF
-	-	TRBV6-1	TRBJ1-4	TGTGCCAGCAGTGAGGGGGCGCAGGCCGCAACTAATGAAAAACTGTTTTTT	CASSEGAQAATNEKLFF
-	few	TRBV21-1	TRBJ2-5	TGTGCCAGCAGCCCCCAGGGGGCGGAGACCCAGTACTTC	CASSPQGAETQYF
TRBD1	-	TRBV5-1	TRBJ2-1	TGCGCCAGCAGAAGACAGGGGGCAGTCGATGAGCAGTTCTTC	CASRRQGAVDEQFF
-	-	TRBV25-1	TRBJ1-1	TGTGCCAGCAGTGACCTTGGTGGGAGGCGTAAAGCTTTCTTT	CASSDLGGRRKAFF
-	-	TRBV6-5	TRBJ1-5	TGTGCCAGCAGTTACTTGCGACAGAATAGCAATCAGCCCCAGCATTTT	CASSYLRQNSNQPQHF
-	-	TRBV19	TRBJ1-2	TGTGCCAGTAGTGTAACCGGGACAAGGAGGGGCTACACCTTC	CASSVTGTRRGYTF
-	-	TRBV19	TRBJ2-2	TGTGCCAGTAGTATGAGTTACGGGTCTGTGACCGGGGAGCTGTTTTTT	CASSMSYGSVTGELFF
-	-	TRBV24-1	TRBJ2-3	TGTGCCACCAGTGATTATCCAGGCACTAGCACAGATACGCAGTATTTT	CATSDYPGTSTDTQYF
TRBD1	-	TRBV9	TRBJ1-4	TGTGCCAGCAGCCCCGGGGACAGCGGGCCGAAAAAACTGTTTTTT	CASSPGDSGPKKLFF
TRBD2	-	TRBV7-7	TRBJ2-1	TGTGCCAGCAGCCGTAGCGGGGGCTCCTACAATGAGCAGTTCTTC	CASSRSGGSYNEQFF
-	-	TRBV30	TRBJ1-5	TGTGCCTGGAGTGCCCGAGACAGGATCGGTGGTAATCAGCCCCAGCATTTT	CAWSARDRIGGNQPQHF
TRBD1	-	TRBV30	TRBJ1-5	TGTGCCTGGAGTCCTCGAGGACAGGGGTTTAGCAATCAGCCCCAGCATTTT	CAWSPRGQGFSNQPQHF
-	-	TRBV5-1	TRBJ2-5	TGCGCCACCGTCAACCGGGACTGGTTACAAGAGACCCAGTACTTC	CATVNRDWLQETQYF
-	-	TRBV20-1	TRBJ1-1	TGCAGTGCTATTGAAACAGCCATCAACACTGAAGCTTTCTTT	CSAIETAINTEAFF
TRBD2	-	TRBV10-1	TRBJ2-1	TGCGCCAGCAGTGAGTTGCCTAGCGGACCCTACAATGAGCAGTTCTTC	CASSELPSGPYNEQFF
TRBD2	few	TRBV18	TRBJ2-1	TGTGCCAGCTCACCACCAAGCGGGGGATACAATGAGCAGTTCTTC	CASSPPSGGYNEQFF
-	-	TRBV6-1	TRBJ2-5	TGTGCCAGCAGTGAATTAACAAGGGGCCGAGAGACCCAGTACTTC	CASSELTRGRETQYF
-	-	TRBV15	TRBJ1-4	TGTGCCACCAGCAGAGATTCGGGGATCAGGGGTAATGAAAAACTGTTTTTT	CATSRDSGIRGNEKLFF
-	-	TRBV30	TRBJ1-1	TGTGCCTGGAGATCACAGAGCACTGAAGCTTTCTTT	CAWRSQSTEAFF
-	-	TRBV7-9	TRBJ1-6	TGTGCCAGCAGCCCAGGGGCATCCTATAATTCACCCCTCCACTTT	CASSPGASYNSPLHF
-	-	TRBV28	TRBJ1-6	TGTGCCAGCAGTTTGCGGGGGGGTTCCTATAATTCACCCCTCCACTTT	CASSLRGGSYNSPLHF
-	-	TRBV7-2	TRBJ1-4	TGTGCCAGCAGCTTAGCTCCTGCAACTAATGAAAAACTGTTTTTT	CASSLAPATNEKLFF
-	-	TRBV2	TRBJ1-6	TGTGCCAGCAGAGCGGACAGCTCCTATAATTCACCCCTCCACTTT	CASRADSSYNSPLHF
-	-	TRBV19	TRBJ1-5	TGTGCCAGTAGTATTCTGGCAGGGGTCAATCAGCCCCAGCATTTT	CASSILAGVNQPQHF
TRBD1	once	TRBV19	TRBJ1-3	TGTGCCAGTAGAACGACAGGGGTCTCTGGAAACACCATATATTTT	CASRTTGVSGNTIYF
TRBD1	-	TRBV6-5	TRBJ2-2	TGTGCCAGCAGCCGACCGGGACAGGCCACCGGGGAGCTGTTTTTT	CASSRPGQATGELFF
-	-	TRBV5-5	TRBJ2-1	TGTGCCAGCAGCTTGTCTCTGGGCGAGCAGTTCTTC	CASSLSLGEQFF
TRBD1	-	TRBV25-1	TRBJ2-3	TGTGCCAGCAGTCCCCTATTGGGACAGGGATCCTTAGATACGCAGTATTTT	CASSPLLGQGSLDTQYF
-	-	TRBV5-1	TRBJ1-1	TGCGCCAGCAGCTTAGCACAGGGTGCTGAAGCTTTCTTT	CASSLAQGAEAFF
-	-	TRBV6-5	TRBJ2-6	TGTGCCAGCGATATTAGCTCTGGGGCCAACGTCCTGACTTTC	CASDISSGANVLTF
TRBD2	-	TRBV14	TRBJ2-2	TGTGCCAGCAGCCAATTCCAACTAGCGGACACCGGGGAGCTGTTTTTT	CASSQFQLADTGELFF
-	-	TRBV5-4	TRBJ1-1	TGTGCCAGCAGCTTGGGGCAAACGGGATTAGCTTTCTTT	CASSLGQTGLAFF
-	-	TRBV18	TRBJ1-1	TGTGCCAACGCTTGGGGGGAAAACACTGAAGCTTTCTTT	CANAWGENTEAFF
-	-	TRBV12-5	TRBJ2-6	TGTGCTAGTGCCTTAGTGTCTGCTGGGGCCAACGTCCTGACTTTC	CASALVSAGANVLTF
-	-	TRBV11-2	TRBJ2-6	TGTGCCAGCAGCTTAGGGACGGGGGTGAGCTCTGGGGCCAACGTCCTGACTTTC	CASSLGTGVSSGANVLTF
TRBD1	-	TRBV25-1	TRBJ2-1	TGTGCCAGCGGGGACAGGAGCTCCTACAATGAGCAGTTCTTC	CASGDRSSYNEQFF
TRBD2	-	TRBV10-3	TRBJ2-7	TGTGCCATCAGTGGAGCTAGCGGGAGCTCCTACGAGCAGTACTTC	CAISGASGSSYEQYF
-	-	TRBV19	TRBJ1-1	TGTGCCAGTACCGGGATGAACACTGAAGCTTTCTTT	CASTGMNTEAFF